Presented here are 15 T cell receptor beta chains from one specimen sequenced in a study of blood T cell repertoires in COVID-19. Assay: immunoSEQ multiplex PCR; the TCRdb copy retains only in-frame clones and omits some. The sample lists around 250,000 clones, about 89% occurring once. The sequencing sample was made of peripheral blood. The receptors derive from a man between 40 and 49 years old with active or convalescent COVID-19.

The CDR3 sequence is CASSLGGESPLHF. CDR3 nucleotides: TGTGCCAGCAGCTTGGGTGGGGAGTCACCCCTCCACTTT. V is TRBV5-4 and J is TRBJ1-6; the D is unclear. There are 13 residues in the CDR3. Germline CDR1 and CDR2: SGHNT and YYREEE (reference sequence). The V gene lost 0 bases and the J gene lost 10 bases, with 8 bases spanning the gap.

The rearrangement uses TRBV7-2 and TRBJ2-2; 8 nucleotides agree with TRBD1. In germline, CDR1 is SGHTA, CDR2 FQGNSA. This CDR3 is built from 15 residues. V was clipped by 4 bases and J by 5 bases; unmatched bases: 6. CDR3 DNA: TGTGCCAGCAGCTCGTGGACAGGGAGGACCGGGGAGCTGTTTTTT. Protein: CASSSWTGRTGELFF.

This clone was seen once. The chain uses TRBV3-1 (or the pseudogene TRBV3-2) and TRBJ2-7; 10 positions match TRBD1. The CDR3 spans 18 residues. After removal of 3 bases from V and 3 bases from J, the junction contained 14 bases not matched to a gene. The germline CDR1 and CDR2 sequences are LGHDT and YNNKEL (reference sequence). Here the CDR3 DNA reads TGTGCCAGCAGCCAGGGGAACGGTGTGGGACAGGGGTTCTACGAGCAGTACTTC. It translates to CASSQGNGVGQGFYEQYF.

This clone was picked up one time. This chain connects TRBV6-6 to TRBJ1-2, with 7 bases fitting TRBD1. CDR1 is MNHNY, CDR2 SVGAGI, per germline (reference sequence). The CDR3 spans 13 residues. The V gene end was trimmed by 7 bases and the J gene end by 4 bases; junction bases not matched to a gene: 6. CDR3 sequence reads: CASNRGVGYGYTF. The DNA of the CDR3 is TGTGCCAGCAACAGGGGAGTTGGCTATGGCTACACCTTC.

The chain couples TRBV11-2 to TRBJ2-1; possible D gene TRBD1, 5 bases. Germline V gene data show CDR1 as SGHAT and CDR2 as FQNNGV. The V gene lost 5 bases and the J gene lost 4 bases, with 6 bases spanning the gap. The length of the CDR3 is 12 residues. The CDR3 protein is CASSGAYNEQFF. DNA for the CDR3: TGTGCCAGCAGCGGGGCGTACAATGAGCAGTTCTTC.

The count of this clone is one. This rearrangement joins TRBV5-6 to TRBJ2-5; D is unclear. Germline V gives CDR1 SGHDT, CDR2 YYEEEE. Trimming removed 3 bases at V and 4 bases at J, with 10 bases between. The CDR3 extends over 13 amino acids. CDR3 sequence reads: CASSSSVGETQYF. Written as DNA, the CDR3 is TGTGCCAGCAGCTCTAGTGTTGGAGAGACCCAGTACTTC.

The V call is TRBV28, the J call TRBJ2-7, with TRBD2 matching 9 bases. The J segment lost 4 bases and the V segment lost 2 bases, leaving 9 bases of the junction unmatched. Germline V gives CDR1 MDHEN, CDR2 SYDVKM. The CDR3 totals 16 residues. Here the CDR3 DNA reads TGTGCCAGCAGTTTAGGGTTAAGCGGGGGGTCTTACGAGCAGTACTTC. Its translation is CASSLGLSGGSYEQYF.

V gene TRBV20-1 combines with J gene TRBJ1-5; possibly TRBD1 for D (5 bases). Per the germline V gene, CDR1 is DFQATT and CDR2 is SNEGSKA (reference sequence). CDR3 size: 14 residues. V lost 3 bases, J lost 9 bases, and 18 bases lay in between. CDR3 amino acids: CSASQAGLIGPQHF. The DNA of the CDR3 is TGCAGTGCTAGTCAAGCAGGGCTGATCGGGCCCCAGCATTTT.

This sequence joins TRBV4-1 and TRBJ1-1, with a possible D match to TRBD1 (6 bases). The CDR3 runs to 16 residues. CDR1 and CDR2 (germline): MGHRA, YSYEKL. Trimming cost V 0 bases and J 0 bases, with 11 bases left between them. This CDR3 reads CASSQDEGHLNTEAFF. The CDR3 nucleotides read TGCGCCAGCAGCCAAGATGAGGGACACCTGAACACTGAAGCTTTCTTT.

In its sample, this clone was seen once. The chain is built from TRBV7-3 and TRBJ2-6; D unclear. The CDR3 spans 14 residues. V dropped 8 bases and J dropped 4 bases, with 12 bases sitting between them. Germline CDR1 is SGHTA and CDR2 is FQGTGA. CDR3 region: CASGPQAGANVLTF. For the CDR3, the DNA is TGTGCCAGCGGTCCCCAGGCAGGGGCCAACGTCCTGACTTTC.

The chain recombines TRBV29-1 with TRBJ1-2; 8 bases fit TRBD1. CDR3 size: 11 residues. Losses at the gene ends were 4 bases for V and 8 bases for J; bases not matched to a gene: 3. Germline values: CDR1 SQVTM, CDR2 ANQGSEA. The CDR3 region has the DNA TGCAGCGTTGCAGGGGGCTGGGGCTACACCTTC. Translated: CSVAGGWGYTF.

The rearrangement links TRBV2 to TRBJ2-7; 10 nucleotides match TRBD1. The trim removed 6 bases at V and 4 bases at J, leaving 6 bases unmatched. This CDR3 is built from 14 residues. Germline CDR1 and CDR2: SNHLY and FYNNEI. This chain's CDR3 is CASRIGTGVYEQYF. The CDR3 bases are TGTGCCAGCAGAATCGGGACAGGGGTGTACGAGCAGTACTTC.

The rearrangement links TRBV7-2 to TRBJ2-7, with TRBD2 matching over 10 bases. This CDR3 contains 15 residues. The germline V gene encodes CDR1 SGHTA and CDR2 FQGNSA. V lost 5 bases to trimming and J lost 0 bases; unmatched junction nucleotides: 4. For the CDR3, the DNA is TGTGCCAGCAGCCCTAGCGGGGGTACCTCCTACGAGCAGTACTTC. This translates into CASSPSGGTSYEQYF. Using reference TRBV7-2 and TRBJ2-7 for the parts outside the CDR3, the full variable domain is GAGVSQSPSNKVTEKGKDVELRCDPISGHTALYWYRQSLGQGLEFLIYFQGNSAPDKSGLPSDRFSAERTGGSVSTLTIQRTQQEDSAVYLCASSPSGGTSYEQYFGPGTRLTVT.

V and J are TRBV14 and TRBJ2-5; no clear D. Germline loops: CDR1 SGHDN, CDR2 FVKESK. CDR3 length: 17 residues. Trimming cost V 1 base and J 1 base, with 16 bases left between them. The CDR3 loop is CASSQGLTLISQETQYF. The CDR3 DNA is TGTGCCAGCAGCCAAGGGCTGACACTTATTAGCCAAGAGACCCAGTACTTC.

The V gene is TRBV4-1, the J gene TRBJ2-7, with 8 positions matching TRBD2. V lost 3 bases, J lost 6 bases, and 10 bases stayed unmatched. CDR3 length: 15 amino acids. Germline V CDR1 and CDR2: MGHRA, YSYEKL. CDR3 loop: CASSQTSGSVGEQYF. CDR3 bases: TGCGCCAGCAGCCAGACCAGCGGGAGCGTCGGCGAGCAGTACTTC.